The clone carrying this T cell receptor (beta chain) has a handful of counts. Its antigen is not identified. This record belongs to a study of T cell repertoires in cytomegalovirus infection. TCRdb redid the calling of the reads with MiXCR, one entry per CDR3 protein. The sample consists of under 450,000 distinct CDR3 sequences, about 34% of them appearing once. Trimming left V 1 base short and J 0 bases short, with 15 bases between. This CDR3 spans 17 amino acids. The germline V gene encodes CDR1 SGHAT and CDR2 FQNNGV. The sequence was obtained from a human donor in good health (CMV status not recorded). Some clones in this sample may be carry-over from other donors' samples. Sequences were derived from cultured PBMCs, sampled from culture after CMV antigen stimulation. The chain links TRBV11-2 to TRBJ1-1; no definite D call. This CDR3 is CASSLGIRDVLNTEAFF. CDR3 DNA sequence: TGTGCCAGCAGCTTAGGAATAAGGGATGTTTTGAACACTGAAGCTTTCTTT. Filled out from reference TRBV11-2 and TRBJ1-1, the complete variable domain reads EAGVAQSPRYKIIEKRQSVAFWCNPISGHATLYWYQQILGQGPKLLIQFQNNGVVDDSQLPKDRFSAERLKGVDSTLKIQPAKLEDSAVYLCASSLGIRDVLNTEAFFGQGTRLTVV.